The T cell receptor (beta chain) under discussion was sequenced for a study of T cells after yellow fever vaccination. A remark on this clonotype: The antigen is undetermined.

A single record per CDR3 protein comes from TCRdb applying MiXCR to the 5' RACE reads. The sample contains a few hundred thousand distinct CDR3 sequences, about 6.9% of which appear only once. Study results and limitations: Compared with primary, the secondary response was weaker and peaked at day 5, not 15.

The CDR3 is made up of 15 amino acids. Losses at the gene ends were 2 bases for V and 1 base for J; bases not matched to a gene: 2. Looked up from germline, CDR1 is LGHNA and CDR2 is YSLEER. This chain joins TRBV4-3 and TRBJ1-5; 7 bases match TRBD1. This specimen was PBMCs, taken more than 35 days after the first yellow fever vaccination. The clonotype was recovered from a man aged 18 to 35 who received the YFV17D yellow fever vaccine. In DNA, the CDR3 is TGCGCCAGCAGCCAACTACAGGGGAGCAATCAGCCCCAGCATTTT. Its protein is CASSQLQGSNQPQHF.